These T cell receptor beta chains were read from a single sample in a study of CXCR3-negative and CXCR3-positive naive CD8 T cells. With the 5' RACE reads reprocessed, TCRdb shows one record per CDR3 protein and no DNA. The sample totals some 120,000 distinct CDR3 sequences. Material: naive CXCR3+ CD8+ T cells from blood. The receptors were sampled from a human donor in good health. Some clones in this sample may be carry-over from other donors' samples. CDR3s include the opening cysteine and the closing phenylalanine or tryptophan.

CSVVRPDNTGELFF | TRBJ2-2 | TRBV29-1
CASSPQAGGISYEQYF | TRBJ2-7 | TRBV18
CASSVEASLYGEQFF | TRBJ2-1 | TRBV9
CASSLTELAGAEETQYF | TRBJ2-5 | TRBV7-8
CASSFEEANYGYTF | TRBJ1-2 | TRBV7-9
CASSLVTGGDGYTF | TRBJ1-2 | TRBV7-9
CAVASNYGYTF | TRBJ1-2 | TRBV21-1
CASSLYGQTNTEAFF | TRBJ1-1 | TRBV5-1
CASRSRDRANYGYTF | TRBJ1-2 | TRBV6-5
CASTAGDFEGYTF | TRBJ1-2 | TRBV12-3/TRBV12-4
CASSLGRTELSTDTQYF | TRBJ2-3 | TRBV7-9
CGAREVGQSYNEQFF | TRBJ2-1 | TRBV20-1
CASSLFGRWETQYF | TRBJ2-5 | TRBV28
CASSSAGTESYNEQFF | TRBJ2-1 | TRBV7-9
CASSSTGDEQYF | TRBJ2-7 | TRBV5-1
CASSFINTEAFF | TRBJ1-1 | TRBV12-3/TRBV12-4
CASSLESSTYEQYF | TRBJ2-7 | TRBV5-1
CASSTGQGARYEQYF | TRBJ2-7 | TRBV5-4
CASSQDQTGSTGELFF | TRBJ2-2 | TRBV4-2
CASSPPTGEGNQETQYF | TRBJ2-5 | TRBV7-9
CASSTSGRGSEGYTF | TRBJ1-2 | TRBV6-6